This T cell receptor beta chain was observed in a study of OX40 agonist ivuxolimab in advanced cancers. Germline CDR1 reads MNHEY; CDR2 reads SVGAGI. This CDR3 is 14 amino acids long. Trimming took off 2 bases at V and 4 bases at J, with 11 bases between the two ends. Assay: immunoSEQ multiplex PCR; the TCRdb copy retains only in-frame clones and omits some. The sample has about 79,000 clones, approximately 85% seen once. The sample consisted of CD4+ or CD8+ T cells sorted from blood, taken in a trial of the OX40 agonist ivuxolimab. The clonotype originates from an adult with an advanced solid tumor such as melanoma, head and neck, liver or kidney cancer. This chain links TRBV6-5 with TRBJ1-2; tentative D call: TRBD1 (6 bases). As DNA, the CDR3 is TGTGCCAGCAGTTACACAGGGTCCGCCTATGGCTACACCTTC. Amino acid sequence: CASSYTGSAYGYTF.